This TCR beta chain was sequenced during a study of T cell repertoires in cytomegalovirus infection. As for the study in general: The authors used CMV epitopes that were HLA-C-restricted (recently identified) and HLA-B-restricted (well studied). It can be stated that public TCR beta signatures indicated CMV infection as well as a matching HLA type. Study-level points and caveats: Based on cumulative public TCR beta family frequency, carriers of CMV plus the relevant HLA were identified.

The CDR3 covers 12 residues. Trimming pared 0 bases from V and 6 bases from J, leaving 3 bases between. Per the germline V gene, CDR1 is LNHNV and CDR2 is YYDKDF (reference sequence). This clonotype was counted only a few times. Its antigen is not identified. TCRdb ran MiXCR on the reads and lists one entry per CDR3 protein. The sample contains around 430,000 distinct CDR3 sequences, roughly 42% of which appear only once. This clonotype originated in a human donor in good health (CMV status not recorded). Some clones in this sample may be carry-over from other donors' samples. V gene TRBV15 combines with J gene TRBJ2-1, with D uncertain. The starting material was cultured PBMCs, obtained from culture after CMV antigen stimulation. The CDR3 DNA follows: TGTGCCACCAGCAGAGATAGCAATGAGCAGTTCTTC. Translating it yields CATSRDSNEQFF.